This TCR beta chain is drawn from a study of OX40 agonist ivuxolimab in advanced cancers. Turning to the overall study: Ivuxolimab was a fully human IgG2 agonistic monoclonal antibody targeting the costimulatory receptor OX40 (CD134). The dose-escalation cohort was over 70% male with a mean age of about 60 years, ranging from roughly 23 to 79. Intravenous ivuxolimab was administered to patients every 2 weeks at six dose levels: 0.01, 0.1, 0.3, 1.5, 3 and 10 mg/kg. The paper reports the monotherapy dose-escalation portion (N of about 50 patients) of the phase I ivuxolimab trial. Of the approximately 50 dose-escalation patients, hepatocellular carcinoma was present in approximately 20, melanoma in roughly 15, renal cell carcinoma in 9 and head and neck cancer in 9. Prior anti-PD-1, anti-PD-L1 or anti-CTLA-4 therapy was permitted, and 35% to 40% of dose-escalation patients had received checkpoint inhibitors. Peripheral TCRbeta sequencing was intended to test whether TCR sequence diversity was altered and clonal T-cell expansion was caused by ivuxolimab. Partial responses occurred in three dose-escalation patients, of whom one had hepatocellular carcinoma and two had cutaneous melanoma. What the work shows at the level of the full study, not this receptor alone: The antigen specificity of the peripheral T cells that underwent clonal expansion was not determined. On average, CD8+ T cells showed more expanded clones than CD4+ T cells after ivuxolimab. In partial responders in the 0.1-3.0 mg/kg groups, normalized peripheral clonal expansion was found to be among the lowest, especially among CD8+ T cells. Low levels of normalized T-cell clonal expansion were also seen in some patients who did not respond. Clonal expansion of both CD4+ and CD8+ blood T cells was observed from baseline to week 6 at doses 0.1 to 3.0 mg/kg.

The trial excluded patients who had a history of autoimmune disease or who were on systemic immunosuppression. Peripheral blood for TCR sequencing was collected from all dose cohorts at baseline, on cycle 4 day 1, and on cycle 7 day 1. Samples came from an open-label, multicenter, first-in-human phase I dose-escalation trial of ivuxolimab. Adults with locally advanced or metastatic melanoma, renal cell carcinoma, hepatocellular carcinoma or head and neck squamous cell carcinoma were enrolled in the trial. Before TCR sequencing, CD4+ T cells and CD8+ T cells were sorted from peripheral blood as separate populations. As for this clone: Its antigen target is currently unknown. Per-base quality was not reported, and no clone a single base away is much larger than it.

Genomic DNA was isolated from the sorted cells so that the TCRbeta CDR3 region could be sequenced. The immunoSEQ Assay was used for sequencing of TCRbeta CDR3 regions. Here the immuneACCESS table is served through TCRdb, limited to in-frame sequences with V and J called. Missing clones are a known gap in these copies; in checked studies unresolved V genes cover under half, and the rest lacks a known reason. Within this sample are roughly 45,000 clones, with approximately 86% of them counted one time only. The ten largest account for 35% of the sample. The sequences come from CD4+ or CD8+ T cells sorted from blood, collected in a trial of the OX40 agonist ivuxolimab. This TCR derives from an adult with an advanced solid tumor such as melanoma, head and neck, liver or kidney cancer.

CDR3 reads: CASSRGQGGEKLFF. The DNA is as follows: TGTGCCAGCAGCAGAGGACAGGGAGGGGAAAAACTGTTTTTT. Here the chain combines TRBV9 and TRBJ1-4; 8 bases in the junction line up with TRBD1. According to the germline V gene, CDR1 reads SGDLS and CDR2 reads YYNGEE. Its CDR3 holds 14 amino acids, cysteine through phenylalanine. The read is trimmed to its CDR3 DNA, 42 bases read in frame from base 1. Unmatched junction bases come to 7, with V trimmed by 4 bases and J by 8 bases. The full variable domain, completed from the reference TRBV9 and TRBJ1-4 proteins outside the CDR3, reads DSGVTQTPKHLITATGQRVTLRCSPRSGDLSVYWYQQSLDQGLQFLIQYYNGEERAKGNILERFSAQQFPDLHSELNLSSLELGDSALYFCASSRGQGGEKLFFGSGTQLSVL.